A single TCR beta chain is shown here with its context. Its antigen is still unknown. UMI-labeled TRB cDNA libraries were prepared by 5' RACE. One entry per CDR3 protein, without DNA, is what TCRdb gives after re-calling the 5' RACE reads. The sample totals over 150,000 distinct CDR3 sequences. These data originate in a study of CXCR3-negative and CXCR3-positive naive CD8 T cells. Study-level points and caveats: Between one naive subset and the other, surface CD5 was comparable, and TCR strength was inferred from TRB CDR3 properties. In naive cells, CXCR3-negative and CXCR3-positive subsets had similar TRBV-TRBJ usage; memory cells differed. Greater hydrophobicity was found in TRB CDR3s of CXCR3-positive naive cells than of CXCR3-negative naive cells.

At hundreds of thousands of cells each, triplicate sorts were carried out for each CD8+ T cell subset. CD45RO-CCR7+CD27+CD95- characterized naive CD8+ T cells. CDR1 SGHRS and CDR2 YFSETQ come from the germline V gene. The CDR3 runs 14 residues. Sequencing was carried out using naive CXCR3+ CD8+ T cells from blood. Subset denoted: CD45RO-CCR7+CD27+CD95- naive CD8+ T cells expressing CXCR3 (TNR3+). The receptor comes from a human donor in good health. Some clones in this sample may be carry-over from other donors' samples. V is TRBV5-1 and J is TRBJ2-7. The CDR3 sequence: CASSPNDMAQEQYF.